This T cell receptor (beta chain) was profiled in a study of blood T cells in healthy people across ages. General observations from the study: Calculation of diversity from one million T cells yielded estimates considered to be underestimates.

The authors ran a second PCR of roughly 6 to 11 cycles using a sample-barcoded 5' primer and a J-beta primer mix. TCRdb independently ran MiXCR on the 5' RACE reads; one entry per CDR3 protein. Here the sample spans about 800,000 distinct CDR3 sequences, around 25% being singletons. This CDR3 has 15 amino acids. The germline gives CDR1 LGHDT, CDR2 YNNKEL (reference sequence). The V and J ends lost 0 bases and 3 bases, in that order; junction bases with no gene match: 3. This clonotype was observed a few times. Its antigen is currently unknown. The same specimen was also included in a second study, on T cells of mothers and their children. Per that paper: Amplification in the second PCR used the M1S primer, which added sample barcodes and 2-4 random nucleotides. Slightly higher but non-significant overlap marked related mother-child pairs versus unrelated pairs. It was observed that no persistent microchimeric T cell clones could be detected.

The TCR was taken from a boy between 10 and 17 years old in good health. The material sequenced was blood. The V gene is TRBV3-1, the J gene TRBJ2-3, with 7 positions matching TRBD2. CDR3 in amino acids: CASSQESGGTDTQYF. CDR3 DNA: TGTGCCAGCAGCCAAGAATCGGGGGGAACAGATACGCAGTATTTT.